One and the same sample provided the 7 T cell receptor beta chains below, sequenced in a study of T cell responses to AZD1222 COVID-19 vaccine. Measured with immunoSEQ multiplex PCR; TCRdb has only the in-frame clones, and not every one. The repertoire holds roughly 120,000 clones, with 88% as singletons. The material was peripheral blood, obtained on day 0 of MenACWY control vaccination. These receptors were obtained from an adult in good health.

The chain is built from TRBV4-2 and TRBJ2-3; 11 bases align to TRBD2. Germline V gene data show CDR1 as LGHNA and CDR2 as YNFKEQ. The CDR3 is 19 amino acids. Trimming took 0 bases from V and 1 from J; bases not matched to a gene: 9. CDR3 amino acids: CASSQDFTSGGVGTDTQYF. The CDR3 DNA is TGTGCCAGCAGCCAAGATTTCACTAGCGGGGGAGTGGGCACAGATACGCAGTATTTT.

This clone was seen once. The V call is TRBV6-5, the J call TRBJ1-1; a possible D gene is TRBD1 (5 bases). Trimming stripped 5 bases from V and 11 bases from J, with 12 bases between. This CDR3 is 11 amino acids long. Per the germline V gene, CDR1 is MNHEY and CDR2 is SVGAGI. As DNA, the CDR3 is TGTGCCAGCAGTACCCCAGGGCAGGCTTTCTTT. It is translated as CASSTPGQAFF.

The rearrangement uses TRBV19 and TRBJ1-5; a weak D match, TRBD1 (6 bases). Germline V gives CDR1 LNHDA, CDR2 SQIVND (reference sequence). CDR3 length equals 13 residues. V lost 7 bases and J lost 5, with 12 bases in between. The CDR3 region has the DNA TGTGCCAGTAAAGGGGGAGGACATCAGCCCCAGCATTTT. Translated, it gives CASKGGGHQPQHF.

The rearrangement joins TRBV9 to TRBJ1-2; 7 bases map to TRBD1. Germline CDR1 and CDR2: SGDLS and YYNGEE. The CDR3 totals 13 residues. The trim removed 0 bases at V and 4 bases at J, leaving 0 bases unmatched. The CDR3 spells CASSVAGGYGYTF. The CDR3 nucleotides are TGTGCCAGCAGCGTAGCAGGGGGCTATGGCTACACCTTC.

The gene calls are TRBV6-6 and TRBJ2-1; unclear D gene. With 7 bases removed from V and 2 bases from J, the gap between germline ends came to 12 bases. The length of the CDR3 is 14 residues. Germline CDR1 reads MNHNY; CDR2 reads SVGAGI (reference sequence). Written as DNA, the CDR3 is TGTGCCAGCACTGGCAGTATTACCTACAATGAGCAGTTCTTC. Translation: CASTGSITYNEQFF.

This clone has more than one count but fewer than ten. The chain is built from TRBV4-1 and TRBJ2-1; D uncertain. V dropped 3 bases and J dropped 7 bases, with 10 bases sitting between them. Germline CDR1 and CDR2: MGHRA and YSYEKL. The CDR3 contains 13 residues. CDR3 bases: TGCGCCAGCAGCCATGATTTTTTAAATGAGCAGTTCTTC. Protein product: CASSHDFLNEQFF.

This chain links TRBV7-2 with TRBJ2-7; the D gene could be TRBD1 or TRBD2 (5 bases each). The V and J ends lost 2 bases and 2 bases respectively, with 7 bases between them. CDR1 is SGHTA and CDR2 is FQGNSA in the germline V gene. The CDR3 has 13 residues. CDR3 sequence (DNA): TGTGCCAGCAGCTTATTGGGGGCCTACGAGCAGTACTTC. Its translation is CASSLLGAYEQYF.